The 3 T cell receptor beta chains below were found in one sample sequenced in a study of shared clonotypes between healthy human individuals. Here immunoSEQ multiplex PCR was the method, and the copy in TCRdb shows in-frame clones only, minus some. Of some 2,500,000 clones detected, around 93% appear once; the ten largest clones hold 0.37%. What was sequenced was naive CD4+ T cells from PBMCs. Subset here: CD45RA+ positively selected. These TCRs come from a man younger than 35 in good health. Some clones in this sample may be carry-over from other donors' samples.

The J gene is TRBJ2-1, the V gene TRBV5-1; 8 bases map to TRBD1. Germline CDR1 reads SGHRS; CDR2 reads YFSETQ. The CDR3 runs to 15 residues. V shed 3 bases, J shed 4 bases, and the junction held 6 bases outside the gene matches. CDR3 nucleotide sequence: TGCGCCAGCAGCTCGCGACAGGGGAATTACAATGAGCAGTTCTTC. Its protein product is CASSSRQGNYNEQFF.

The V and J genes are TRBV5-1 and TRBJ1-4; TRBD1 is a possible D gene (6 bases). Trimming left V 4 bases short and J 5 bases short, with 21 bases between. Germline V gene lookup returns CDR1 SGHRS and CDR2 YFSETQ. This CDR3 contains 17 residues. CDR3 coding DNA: TGCGCCAGCAGCCTCGGGTATGGCCGGGACACGAATGAAAAACTGTTTTTT. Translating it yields CASSLGYGRDTNEKLFF.

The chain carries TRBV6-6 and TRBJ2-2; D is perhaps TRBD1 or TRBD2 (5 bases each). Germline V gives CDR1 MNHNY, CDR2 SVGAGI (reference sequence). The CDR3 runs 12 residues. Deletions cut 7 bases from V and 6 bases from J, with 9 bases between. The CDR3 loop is CASTRGPGELFF. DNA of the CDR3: TGTGCCAGCACAAGGGGACCCGGGGAGCTGTTTTTT.